This TCR beta chain was captured by sequencing in a study of shared clonotypes between healthy human individuals. V trimming: 0 bases; J trimming: 2 bases; junction bases outside the gene matches: 11. The CDR3 runs to 18 residues. Per the germline V gene, CDR1 is SGHTA and CDR2 is FQGNSA. Produced via immunoSEQ multiplex PCR; TCRdb's table is partial and in-frame only. The sample consists of approximately 2,000,000 clones, approximately 90% of them appearing once. Naive CD45RA+ and memory CD45RA-negative subsets were split from CD4+ cells. Findings and caveats of the study: Shared clonotypes: about 5% naive CD4, around 3.4% naive CD8, less than 2.5% memory CD4, around 0.4% memory CD8. The low donor count limited represented genetic and exposure-history diversity. In general, naive subsets displayed greater estimated richness than memory subsets did.

With respect to this clone: What it recognizes is unknown.

V gene TRBV7-2 combines with J gene TRBJ1-1; 8 bases map to TRBD1. The sequenced material came from naive CD4+ T cells from PBMCs. The subset here: CD45RA+ positively selected. The receptor was derived from a man younger than 35 in good health. Some clones in this sample may be carry-over from other donors' samples. The CDR3 sequence: CASSLAATGGRANTEAFF. As DNA, the CDR3 is TGTGCCAGCAGCTTAGCGGCCACAGGGGGTCGTGCTAACACTGAAGCTTTCTTT.